Below are 16 T cell receptor beta chains sequenced from a single sample in a study of CD8+CD57+ T cells in acquired aplastic anemia. CDR3 and TCR beta VDJ profiling relied on a genomic DNA template. TCRdb recomputed calls from the reads with MiXCR, one row per CDR3 protein. Here the sample spans 170,000 or so distinct CDR3 sequences, roughly three fifths being singletons. The authors sequenced patients whose flow cytometry had shown CD8+CD57+ cell expansion. Sequencing was done on a sample of sorted CD4+, CD8+, or CD8+CD57+ T cells (not recorded which) from PBMCs. The receptors were gathered from a human donor with aplastic anemia.

The rearrangement links TRBV19 to TRBJ1-6; TRBD1 matches at 7 bases. Germline V gene sequence: CDR1 LNHDA, CDR2 SQIVND (reference sequence). The CDR3 has 13 amino acids. V was clipped by 3 bases and J by 8 bases; unmatched bases: 1. The CDR3 nucleotides are TGTGCCAGTAGTATCGACAGGGATTCACCCCTCCACTTT. Its translation: CASSIDRDSPLHF.

The chain carries TRBV12-3 or TRBV12-4 and TRBJ1-1, with D possibly TRBD1 on 5 matching bases. This CDR3 contains 13 residues. Deletions cut 6 bases from V and 4 bases from J, with 12 bases between. In DNA form, the CDR3 reads TGTGCCAGCAGCCTTTGGGGGAGCACTGAAGCTTTCTTT. Protein sequence: CASSLWGSTEAFF.

Note on this clonotype: A read error may explain this, as a much larger clone is one base away. Here the CDR3 reads CASSLMTDASSYEQYF. The CDR3 DNA reads as TGTGCCAGCAGCCTCATGACAGACGCCTCATCCTACGAGCAGTACTTC. This chain links TRBV7-8 with TRBJ2-7, with a tentative D call TRBD1 (5 bases). Looked up from germline, CDR1 is SGHVS and CDR2 is FQNEAQ. The CDR3 is 16 amino acids. Trimming cost V 5 bases and J 1 base, with 18 bases left between them.

V usage is TRBV25-1 and J usage is TRBJ2-5; D is ambiguous. The CDR3 sequence is 11 residues long. V gave up 5 bases and J gave up 7 bases, with 8 bases separating them. CDR1 and CDR2 (germline): MGHDK, SYGVNS. This CDR3 reads CASSSPTTQYF. The CDR3 DNA reads as TGTGCCAGCAGTTCACCGACGACCCAGTACTTC.

V is TRBV20-1 and J is TRBJ2-7; D is undetermined. There are 11 residues in the CDR3. Trimming cost V 5 bases and J 3 bases, with 8 bases left between them. CDR1 is DFQATT and CDR2 is SNEGSKA in the germline V gene (reference sequence). CDR3 protein: CSAGARYEQYF. CDR3 sequence (DNA): TGCAGTGCTGGCGCTCGCTACGAGCAGTACTTC.

This clonotype was counted at least ten times. The chain combines TRBV29-1 with TRBJ2-3, with 9 bases identical to TRBD1. The CDR3 runs to 15 residues. After removal of 0 bases from V and 7 bases from J, the junction contained 8 bases not matched to a gene. CDR1 and CDR2 from the germline V gene are SQVTM and ANQGSEA. The CDR3 DNA reads as TGCAGCGTTGAAGACCAGGGGACAGGGTGGAATACGCAGTATTTT. Its translation: CSVEDQGTGWNTQYF.

In this sample, this clonotype turned up once. The chain has TRBV9 and TRBJ1-1; no clear D. Between the trimmed V and J ends, which lost 3 bases and 6 bases, there was a span of 9 bases. In germline, CDR1 is SGDLS, CDR2 YYNGEE. The CDR3 covers 12 residues. CDR3 sequence: CASSGEDAEAFF. In nucleotides, the CDR3 is TGTGCCAGCAGCGGGGAGGACGCTGAAGCTTTCTTT.

CDR3 sequence: CASSSTDHQPQHF. The DNA for the CDR3 is TGTGCCAGTAGTTCGACTGACCATCAGCCCCAGCATTTT. The genes are TRBV19 and TRBJ1-5; D gene ambiguous. The CDR3 is 13 amino acids. The germline V and J ends were trimmed by 5 bases and 5 bases, with 10 bases remaining between them. The germline CDR1 and CDR2 sequences are LNHDA and SQIVND (reference sequence).

This clonotype has a handful of counts. The chain employs TRBV10-3 and TRBJ2-7; TRBD2 agrees at 9 bases. V shed 4 bases and J 3 bases; nucleotides not matched to a gene: 1. Germline CDR1 ENHRY, CDR2 SYGVKD. The CDR3 length is 13 residues. CDR3 in amino acids: CAISGREGYEQYF. The CDR3, as DNA: TGTGCCATCAGTGGGCGGGAGGGCTACGAGCAGTACTTC.

The chain has TRBV14 and TRBJ1-6; 8 nucleotides agree with TRBD1. After removal of 0 bases from V and 3 bases from J, the junction contained 1 base not matched to a gene. The CDR3 loop spans 16 amino acids. Per the germline V gene, CDR1 is SGHDN and CDR2 is FVKESK. The CDR3 sequence is CASSQEGQDYNSPLHF. The CDR3 DNA is TGTGCCAGCAGCCAAGAGGGACAGGACTATAATTCACCCCTCCACTTT.

This clonotype was seen more than once but under ten times. This chain joins TRBV7-4 and TRBJ2-1; tentative D call: TRBD1 (5 bases). CDR1 is SGHVT, CDR2 SQSDAQ, per germline. This CDR3 comprises 17 residues. The ends were cut back, 5 bases at V and 0 bases at J, with 17 bases in the middle. CDR3 amino acids: CASSPSGPRSSYNEQFF. For the CDR3, the DNA is TGTGCCAGCAGCCCGTCAGGGCCTAGGAGCTCCTACAATGAGCAGTTCTTC.

This clonotype was recorded many times. This sequence joins TRBV2 and TRBJ2-2; TRBD2 matches at 14 bases. This CDR3 comprises 19 residues. Per germline, CDR1 SNHLY and CDR2 FYNNEI. V gave up 2 bases and J gave up 4 bases; unmatched junction bases: 9. The CDR3 DNA is TGTGCCAGCAGTGAACGACTAGCGGGGGGGCCCTTGGGCACCGGGGAGCTGTTTTTT. The encoded protein is CASSERLAGGPLGTGELFF.

The CDR3 DNA reads as TGTGCCATCAGTGAGTCTAACTCTGGGGCCAACGTCCTGACTTTC. It specifies CAISESNSGANVLTF. This chain joins TRBV10-3 and TRBJ2-6; D remains ambiguous. Germline CDR1 ENHRY, CDR2 SYGVKD. CDR3 size: 15 residues. V was cut by 0 bases and J by 0 bases, with 3 bases left in between.

The chain carries TRBV7-2 and TRBJ2-7, with D perhaps assigned TRBD1 or TRBD2 (6 bases each). The V gene's germline CDR1 is SGHTA and CDR2 FQGNSA. This CDR3 is 17 amino acids long. V shed 7 bases and J shed 0 bases, with 22 bases lying between them. The CDR3 region is CASTRRGGQASSYEQYF. In DNA form, the CDR3 reads TGTGCCAGCACCCGGAGAGGGGGGCAGGCTAGCTCCTACGAGCAGTACTTC.

Notes on this clonotype: Germline and junction disagree at one end, which may indicate a read error. The chain links TRBV7-9 to TRBJ1-4; 7 positions match TRBD1. Germline CDR1 is SEHNR and CDR2 is FQNEAQ (reference sequence). The CDR3 spans 12 residues. CDR3 region: CASSGRGMQKSF. Written as DNA, the CDR3 is TGTGCCAGCAGCGGCAGGGGGATGCAAAAATCTTTT.

Many counts were recorded for this clonotype. The gene calls are TRBV7-9 and TRBJ1-3, with 7 bases identical to TRBD1. The V gene's germline CDR1 is SEHNR and CDR2 FQNEAQ (reference sequence). The CDR3 extends over 16 amino acids. The J segment lost 6 bases and the V segment lost 3 bases, leaving 11 bases of the junction unmatched. As DNA, the CDR3 is TGTGCCAGCAGCTTTTCGGGGGACAGCCCATCAAACACCATATATTTT. This encodes CASSFSGDSPSNTIYF.